These 27 T cell receptor beta chains share one sample of origin, sequenced in a study of response to subunit inactivated influenza vaccine. TCRdb analysed the RT-PCR reads with MiXCR anew, one entry per CDR3 protein. The profile shows 450,000 to 600,000 distinct CDR3 sequences, around 8% of them singletons. Source: PBMCs from blood, taken less than 30 months after vaccination. The receptor set was obtained from a man aged 50-75 years who received an inactivated influenza vaccine.

DNA for the CDR3: TGTGCCTGGACTTACTTGCCCTATGGCTACACCTTC. Its protein is CAWTYLPYGYTF. The gene calls are TRBV30 and TRBJ1-2; D unresolved. This CDR3 comprises 12 residues. V was trimmed by 4 bases and J by 4 bases, leaving 10 bases between them. Germline V gene lookup returns CDR1 GTSNPN and CDR2 SVGIG (reference sequence).

At least ten counts were recorded for this clonotype. The chain carries TRBV29-1 and TRBJ2-1, with 12 bases matching TRBD2. In germline, CDR1 is SQVTM, CDR2 ANQGSEA. V was pared by 7 bases and J by 7 bases, with 8 bases of the junction left unmatched. The CDR3 has 14 residues. The CDR3: CSASLAGGGNEQFF. The CDR3, as DNA: TGCAGCGCTTCACTAGCGGGGGGTGGGAATGAGCAGTTCTTC.

This clonotype was counted only a few times. V is TRBV21-1 and J is TRBJ1-5; TRBD1 is the table's D call and was not checked against the DNA. TRBV21-1 corresponds to a pseudogene. The CDR3 loop spans 17 amino acids. The CDR3 region has the DNA TGTGCCAGCAGCAAATTTCCCTCCGGGACAGTCAATCAGCCCCAGCATTTT. Translated, it gives CASSKFPSGTVNQPQHF.

This clonotype turned up a few times. The chain has TRBV9 and TRBJ1-3; TRBD1 agrees at 9 bases. The CDR3 extends over 17 amino acids. V shed 0 bases, J shed 4 bases, and the junction held 8 bases outside the gene matches. CDR1 SGDLS and CDR2 YYNGEE come from the germline V gene. The CDR3 loop is CASSVGSGTGTGNTIYF. Written as DNA, the CDR3 is TGTGCCAGCAGCGTAGGATCCGGGACAGGGACCGGAAACACCATATATTTT.

The chain couples TRBV4-3 to TRBJ2-7; either TRBD1 or TRBD2 may fit D (5 bases each). The CDR3 sequence is 17 residues long. CDR1 and CDR2 (germline): LGHNA, YSLEER. V lost 2 bases and J lost 0, with 17 bases in between. The CDR3 region is CASSQRFYGTISYEQYF. The DNA for the CDR3 is TGCGCCAGCAGCCAACGATTTTACGGGACGATCTCCTACGAGCAGTACTTC.

This clonotype was detected many times. The rearrangement uses TRBV29-1 and TRBJ2-1; 10 bases are a match to TRBD2. The CDR3 contains 19 residues. In germline, CDR1 is SQVTM, CDR2 ANQGSEA. The junction had 22 bases not matched to a gene; V was cut back by 5 bases and J by 6 bases. CDR3 region: CSVIQGAIAGGPLGNEQFF. The CDR3 DNA is TGCAGCGTTATCCAGGGTGCGATAGCGGGAGGACCCCTGGGCAATGAGCAGTTCTTC.

The sample holds many counts of this clonotype. The rearrangement joins TRBV5-6 to TRBJ2-3; 12 nucleotides line up with TRBD2. The ends lost 4 bases at V and 3 bases at J; junction bases unmatched: 6. This CDR3 contains 16 residues. CDR1 and CDR2 (germline): SGHDT, YYEEEE. The CDR3 coding sequence is TGTGCCAGCAGCCTGATAGGACTAGCGGGAACAGATACGCAGTATTTT. It specifies CASSLIGLAGTDTQYF.

This clonotype was picked up many times. The chain joins TRBV6-1 to TRBJ2-1, with TRBD2 matching over 9 bases. The CDR3 covers 14 residues. V trimming: 7 bases; J trimming: 9 bases; junction bases outside the gene matches: 10. The germline CDR1 and CDR2 sequences are MNHNS and SASEGT. This CDR3 reads CASNRPGSGSEQFF. CDR3 nucleotide sequence: TGTGCCAGCAACCGTCCGGGTAGCGGGAGTGAGCAGTTCTTC.

This clonotype was seen repeatedly, ten times or more. V usage is TRBV29-1 and J usage is TRBJ2-1; TRBD1 agrees at 9 bases. Germline CDR1 and CDR2: SQVTM and ANQGSEA. The CDR3 runs 14 residues. V lost 6 bases and J lost 3; bases outside the gene matches: 6. CDR3 in DNA: TGCAGCGTCGCCGGACAGGGGATCTACAATGAGCAGTTCTTC. Amino acids: CSVAGQGIYNEQFF.

In this sample, this clonotype turned up many times. This chain uses TRBV2 with TRBJ1-5; 7 nucleotides match TRBD1. J lost 4 bases, V lost 4 bases, and 4 bases had no gene match. CDR3 size: 14 residues. Germline V gene sequence: CDR1 SNHLY, CDR2 FYNNEI. CDR3 loop: CASSGTGINQPQHF. The CDR3 DNA is TGTGCCAGCAGTGGGACAGGAATTAATCAGCCCCAGCATTTT.

V gene TRBV20-1 combines with J gene TRBJ2-7; 9 bases map to TRBD2. V trimming: 7 bases; J trimming: 0 bases; junction bases outside the gene matches: 7. The CDR3 length is 14 residues. CDR1 is DFQATT and CDR2 is SNEGSKA in the germline V gene (reference sequence). In DNA form, the CDR3 reads TGCAGTGTTCGCGGGGGGGTCAACTCCTACGAGCAGTACTTC. This sequence encodes CSVRGGVNSYEQYF.

This clonotype was seen a few times. V usage is TRBV7-3 and J usage is TRBJ2-2; weak D call: TRBD1 (6 bases). CDR1 is SGHTA, CDR2 FQGTGA, per germline. There are 15 residues in the CDR3. V lost 5 bases, J lost 4 bases, and 14 bases lay in between. CDR3 region: CASSPMGTSTGELFF. In DNA form, the CDR3 reads TGTGCCAGCAGCCCAATGGGGACATCCACCGGGGAGCTGTTTTTT.

The CDR3 loop reads CASSLITSGGATDTQYF. The DNA of the CDR3 is TGTGCCAGCAGTTTAATCACTAGCGGGGGGGCCACAGATACGCAGTATTTT. The chain links TRBV27 to TRBJ2-3; 13 nucleotides match TRBD2. CDR1 and CDR2 (germline): MNHEY, SMNVEV (reference sequence). The CDR3 is 17 amino acids. The trim removed 2 bases at V and 2 bases at J, leaving 4 bases unmatched.

This clonotype has only a few counts. CDR3 in DNA: TGCGCCAGCAGCTTGGATTCGACAGGGGGCGCATTGGGTGGCTACACCTTC. Protein: CASSLDSTGGALGGYTF. This sequence joins TRBV5-1 and TRBJ1-2, with TRBD1 matching 10 bases. Germline loops: CDR1 SGHRS, CDR2 YFSETQ. CDR3 length equals 17 residues. V lost 0 bases to trimming and J lost 7 bases; unmatched junction nucleotides: 12.

This clonotype was seen at least ten times. The J gene is TRBJ2-3, the V gene TRBV4-3; 10 bases are a match to TRBD2. The germline gives CDR1 LGHNA, CDR2 YSLEER. CDR3 length: 16 amino acids. V lost 3 bases and J lost 2; bases outside the gene matches: 5. The CDR3 reads CASSHKAGGPTDTQYF. Here the CDR3 DNA reads TGCGCCAGCAGCCACAAAGCGGGAGGGCCCACAGATACGCAGTATTTT.

The rearrangement uses TRBV28 and TRBJ2-7, with 9 bases that match TRBD2. Germline trimming cut 8 bases from V and 2 bases from J; bases unmatched to any gene: 4. In germline, CDR1 is MDHEN, CDR2 SYDVKM. The CDR3 sequence is 13 residues long. The CDR3 reads CASEPSGAYEQYF. CDR3 bases: TGTGCCAGCGAACCTAGCGGGGCCTACGAGCAGTACTTC.

The chain joins TRBV5-5 to TRBJ2-4, with D maybe TRBD1 (6 bases). CDR1 and CDR2 (germline): SGHKS, YYEKEE (reference sequence). Between the trimmed V and J ends, which lost 4 bases and 5 bases, there was a span of 13 bases. The CDR3 runs 14 residues. The CDR3 reads CASSPWTAQNIQYF. CDR3 coding DNA: TGTGCCAGCAGCCCCTGGACAGCTCAAAACATTCAGTACTTC.

The chain has TRBV28 and TRBJ1-5; TRBD1 agrees at 7 bases. Per germline, CDR1 MDHEN and CDR2 SYDVKM. This CDR3 is 17 amino acids long. Trimming took 6 bases from V and 1 from J; bases not matched to a gene: 12. The CDR3, as DNA: TGTGCCAGCAGCGCCGGGACAGCCCTCCTCAGCAATCAGCCCCAGCATTTT. Its protein product is CASSAGTALLSNQPQHF.

There are a few counts of this clonotype. This chain uses TRBV5-4 with TRBJ2-3; D may be TRBD2 (6 bases). The V gene lost 3 bases and the J gene lost 2 bases, with 13 bases spanning the gap. Germline assignment: CDR1 SGHNT and CDR2 YYREEE (reference sequence). This CDR3 has 15 amino acids. The CDR3 loop reads CASSSARGLTDTQYF. For the CDR3, the DNA is TGTGCCAGCAGCTCTGCACGGGGACTCACAGATACGCAGTATTTT. The variable domain in full, with the rest retrieved from reference TRBV5-4 and TRBJ2-3, is ETGVTQSPTHLIKTRGQQVTLRCSSQSGHNTVSWYQQALGQGPQFIFQYYREEENGRGNFPPRFSGLQFPNYSSELNVNALELDDSALYLCASSSARGLTDTQYFGPGTRLTVL.

This clonotype was seen repeatedly, ten times or more. The V and J genes are TRBV7-2 and TRBJ1-2; the D gene is possibly TRBD1 (6 bases). The germline V gene encodes CDR1 SGHTA and CDR2 FQGNSA. V lost 6 bases and J 2 bases, leaving 13 bases between the germline ends. This CDR3 has 14 amino acids. DNA of the CDR3: TGTGCCAGCAGTTCCCTTGGGGGCAACTATGGCTACACCTTC. The encoded protein is CASSSLGGNYGYTF. The full variable domain, its missing parts supplied by reference TRBV7-2 and TRBJ1-2, is GAGVSQSPSNKVTEKGKDVELRCDPISGHTALYWYRQSLGQGLEFLIYFQGNSAPDKSGLPSDRFSAERTGGSVSTLTIQRTQQEDSAVYLCASSSLGGNYGYTFGSGTRLTVV.

This clonotype was observed a few times. The chain links TRBV5-5 to TRBJ1-1; TRBD1 aligns across 8 bases. Trimming removed 0 bases from V and 4 bases from J; junction bases left unmatched: 8. CDR3 size: 16 residues. Germline loops: CDR1 SGHKS, CDR2 YYEKEE (reference sequence). CDR3 coding DNA: TGTGCCAGCAGCTTGGCCGGACAGGGTATCGGCACTGAAGCTTTCTTT. It is translated as CASSLAGQGIGTEAFF.

A few counts support this clonotype. This chain links TRBV24-1 with TRBJ2-5; D not resolved. V shed 1 base and J shed 7 bases, with 3 bases lying between them. CDR3 length equals 11 residues. CDR1 and CDR2 (germline): KGHDR, SFDVKD. For the CDR3, the DNA is TGTGCCACCAGTGATTTTACGACCCAGTACTTC. Translating it yields CATSDFTTQYF.

This clonotype was detected a few times. This sequence joins TRBV14 and TRBJ2-7, with TRBD2 identical over 12 bases. This CDR3 is built from 14 residues. Trimming cost V 4 bases and J 5 bases; bases outside gene matches: 3. The germline V gene encodes CDR1 SGHDN and CDR2 FVKESK. The CDR3 loop reads CASSPGTSGHEQYF. The CDR3 DNA reads as TGTGCCAGCAGCCCCGGGACTAGCGGGCACGAGCAGTACTTC. The whole variable domain, filled in from reference TRBV14 and TRBJ2-7, reads EAGVTQFPSHSVIEKGQTVTLRCDPISGHDNLYWYRRVMGKEIKFLLHFVKESKQDESGMPNNRFLAERTGGTYSTLKVQPAELEDSGVYFCASSPGTSGHEQYFGPGTRLTVT.

This clonotype was recorded a few times. This chain uses TRBV30 with TRBJ1-1; the D is unclear. The germline gives CDR1 GTSNPN, CDR2 SVGIG (reference sequence). V was clipped by 2 bases and J by 5 bases, with 6 bases between them. The CDR3 is 11 amino acids. CDR3 protein: CAWSMGTEAFF. For the CDR3, the DNA is TGTGCCTGGAGTATGGGTACTGAAGCTTTCTTT.

The V gene is TRBV5-1, the J gene TRBJ2-1, with 7 bases identical to TRBD1. Germline V CDR1 and CDR2: SGHRS, YFSETQ. The CDR3 has 16 amino acids. V lost 1 base and J lost 1; bases outside the gene matches: 5. CDR3 in DNA: TGCGCCAGCAGCTTGACAGGGGATCCGTCCTACAATGAGCAGTTCTTC. It codes for CASSLTGDPSYNEQFF.

There are many counts of this clonotype. The V call is TRBV9, the J call TRBJ2-7, with 8 bases matching TRBD1. Germline values: CDR1 SGDLS, CDR2 YYNGEE. The CDR3 is made up of 15 amino acids. V was pared by 4 bases and J by 2 bases, with 8 bases of the junction left unmatched. The CDR3 DNA sequence: TGTGCCAGCAGCCCCCGACAGGGGACCACCTACGAGCAGTACTTC. It encodes CASSPRQGTTYEQYF.

In its sample, this clonotype was seen many times. V is TRBV24-1 and J is TRBJ2-1, with TRBD2 matching 7 bases. The CDR3 length is 13 residues. Per the germline V gene, CDR1 is KGHDR and CDR2 is SFDVKD. J was trimmed by 5 bases and V by 4 bases; bases with no gene match: 1. The CDR3, as DNA: TGTGCCACCAGTGACGGGAGGAACAATGAGCAGTTCTTC. Protein product: CATSDGRNNEQFF.